The present T cell receptor beta chain was sequenced within a study of human T cells and chemical hapten exposure. Study context: Cases of alopecia areata, totalis or universalis occurred in a predominantly female patient group. It was small differences in pooled library volume that mainly caused per-sample TCR yields to vary. Study-wide results and limits: Significantly more large CDR3 similarity clusters were formed by expanded TCRs than by controls.

The V gene's germline CDR1 is MDHEN and CDR2 SYDVKM. This CDR3 has 11 residues. V lost 3 bases and J lost 3, with 3 bases in between. Time point noted: patch test 3, about 24 weeks after DPC sensitization. Treatment specified: therapeutic diphenylcyclopropenone sensitization with weekly scalp DPC. Phlebotomy was performed prior to application of every patch test. On this clonotype: Its antigen is still unknown.

TCRdb recomputed calls from the RACE reads with MiXCR, one row per CDR3 protein. Of roughly 90,000 distinct CDR3 sequences in the sample, 9.5% to 13% were seen once. Sequencing used whole blood, obtained in connection with sensitization to the hapten diphenylcyclopropenone (DPC). The gene calls are TRBV28 and TRBJ2-7; D is undetermined. The TCR originated in a woman in her twenties or thirties with alopecia areata. Some clones in this sample may be carry-over from other donors' samples. The CDR3 protein is CASSFRYEQYF. The CDR3 DNA sequence: TGTGCCAGCAGTTTTCGCTACGAGCAGTACTTC.